The 24 T cell receptor beta chains reported below all come from one sample, sequenced in a study of tumor-infiltrating lymphocytes in localized non-small cell lung cancer (TCRdb year 2021). The library came from the immunoSEQ multiplex PCR assay. TCRdb carries this immuneACCESS record with in-frame sequences only. Its versions omit some clonotypes, under half of them owing to an unresolved V gene in the studies checked, with the rest unexplained. The sample table shows about 18,000 clones, and roughly three quarters are seen once. Under 6.5% of the sample is in the top ten clones. The specimen was lung tumor tissue. The receptors were gathered from a human donor with non-small cell lung cancer.

The chain links TRBV5-1 to TRBJ1-2; D unresolved. Trimming left V 3 bases short and J 7 bases short, with 13 bases between. The CDR3 has 13 amino acids. CDR1 SGHRS and CDR2 YFSETQ come from the germline V gene. The CDR3 DNA follows: TGCGCCAGCAGCTCGCAGGTGTACAGTGGCTACACCTTC. Translated: CASSSQVYSGYTF.

This chain's CDR3 is CASSLATGTRGSYEQYF. The CDR3 coding sequence is TGTGCCAGCAGCTTGGCCACAGGTACAAGGGGCTCCTACGAGCAGTACTTC. V usage is TRBV7-9 and J usage is TRBJ2-7, with D possibly TRBD1 on 5 matching bases. The germline gives CDR1 SEHNR, CDR2 FQNEAQ (reference sequence). V lost 3 bases and J lost 0, with 18 bases in between. There are 17 residues in the CDR3. The full variable domain, with the rest looked up from reference TRBV7-9 and TRBJ2-7, is DTGVSQNPRHKITKRGQNVTFRCDPISEHNRLYWYRQTLGQGPEFLTYFQNEAQLEKSRLLSDRFSAERPKGSFSTLEIQRTEQGDSAMYLCASSLATGTRGSYEQYFGPGTRLTVT.

The rearrangement joins TRBV13 to TRBJ1-2; D might be TRBD1 (6 bases). CDR1 and CDR2 from the germline V gene are PRHDT and FYEKMQ (reference sequence). V gave up 0 bases and J gave up 6 bases, with 11 bases separating them. The CDR3 runs 14 residues. CDR3 protein: CASSLGGQRDGYTF. The CDR3, as DNA: TGTGCCAGCAGCTTAGGAGGACAGAGGGATGGCTACACCTTC.

This clone was picked up one time. The J gene is TRBJ1-5, the V gene TRBV27; TRBD1 might be the D (6 bases). Trimming pared 2 bases from V and 9 bases from J, leaving 14 bases between. CDR3 length: 14 amino acids. Germline V gene data show CDR1 as MNHEY and CDR2 as SMNVEV (reference sequence). CDR3 in amino acids: CASSLRGGRWPQHF. In DNA, the CDR3 is TGTGCCAGCAGTTTACGGGGGGGGCGGTGGCCCCAGCATTTT.

This clone was seen a handful of times. This chain uses TRBV6-6 with TRBJ1-6; 7 nucleotides line up with TRBD1. This CDR3 is 16 amino acids long. V gave up 4 bases and J gave up 2 bases; unmatched junction bases: 5. CDR1 is MNHNY and CDR2 is SVGAGI in the germline V gene (reference sequence). This CDR3 reads CASSFRQGAYNSPLHF. As DNA, the CDR3 is TGTGCCAGCAGTTTTCGACAGGGAGCCTATAATTCACCCCTCCACTTT.

This chain links TRBV7-2 with TRBJ1-2; D unclear. Germline CDR1 is SGHTA and CDR2 is FQGNSA. V dropped 5 bases and J dropped 4 bases, with 8 bases sitting between them. This CDR3 has 12 amino acids. As DNA, the CDR3 is TGTGCCAGCAGCCTCGTGGGCTATGGCTACACCTTC. Protein product: CASSLVGYGYTF.

This clone has a single count. The V gene is TRBV2, the J gene TRBJ2-1; D may be TRBD1 (5 bases). Per the germline V gene, CDR1 is SNHLY and CDR2 is FYNNEI. The CDR3 totals 15 residues. V was pared by 6 bases and J by 3 bases, with 15 bases between. CDR3 sequence: CASSGGGAIYNEQFF. The CDR3 DNA is TGTGCCAGCAGCGGCGGTGGGGCGATCTACAATGAGCAGTTCTTC.

V gene TRBV6-5 combines with J gene TRBJ2-7, with TRBD1 identical over 8 bases. The CDR3 has 14 residues. CDR1 MNHEY and CDR2 SVGAGI come from the germline V gene. Trimming removed 2 bases from V and 5 bases from J; junction bases left unmatched: 5. DNA for the CDR3: TGTGCCAGCAGTTACACTCCGGGACAGGACGAGCAGTACTTC. It is translated as CASSYTPGQDEQYF.

This rearrangement joins TRBV6-1 to TRBJ1-2, with 8 bases identical to TRBD1. Trimming removed 7 bases from V and 3 bases from J; junction bases left unmatched: 7. Germline V gene data show CDR1 as MNHNS and CDR2 as SASEGT. The CDR3 covers 14 residues. The CDR3 DNA reads TGTGCCAGCACTTTCACAGGGGGAGACTATGGCTACACCTTC. Encoded protein: CASTFTGGDYGYTF.

The chain joins TRBV5-6 to TRBJ1-1; D ambiguous. CDR3 length: 13 amino acids. Germline values: CDR1 SGHDT, CDR2 YYEEEE. The germline V and J ends were trimmed by 2 bases and 3 bases, with 8 bases remaining between them. This CDR3 is CASSFSFDTEAFF. The CDR3, as DNA: TGTGCCAGCAGCTTCTCTTTTGACACTGAAGCTTTCTTT. The variable domain in full, completed from reference TRBV5-6 and TRBJ1-1, reads DAGVTQSPTHLIKTRGQQVTLRCSPKSGHDTVSWYQQALGQGPQFIFQYYEEEERQRGNFPDRFSGHQFPNYSSELNVNALLLGDSALYLCASSFSFDTEAFFGQGTRLTVV.

The chain joins TRBV30 to TRBJ2-2, with D hard to call. This CDR3 has 15 amino acids. Germline loops: CDR1 GTSNPN, CDR2 SVGIG (reference sequence). Between the trimmed V and J ends, which lost 0 bases and 1 base, there was a span of 9 bases. The CDR3: CAWSVRWENTGELFF. The CDR3 coding sequence is TGTGCCTGGAGTGTACGTTGGGAGAACACCGGGGAGCTGTTTTTT.

The chain is built from TRBV4-2 and TRBJ2-5, with D unclear. V lost 0 bases to trimming and J lost 4 bases, with 9 bases between them. The CDR3 consists of 14 residues. CDR1 and CDR2 (germline): LGHNA, YNFKEQ. CDR3 in DNA: TGTGCCAGCAGCCAAGAGGTCGAAATAGAGACCCAGTACTTC. Protein: CASSQEVEIETQYF.

V and J are TRBV25-1 and TRBJ1-2, with D tentatively TRBD1 (6 bases). CDR1 is MGHDK, CDR2 SYGVNS, per germline. The CDR3 sequence is 16 residues long. V lost 6 bases, J lost 1 base, and 18 bases lay in between. CDR3 sequence: CASSESGRGRNYGYTF. In DNA form, the CDR3 reads TGTGCCAGCAGCGAGTCGGGCCGGGGGCGTAACTATGGCTACACCTTC.

The CDR3, as DNA: TGTGCCAGCAGTTACTCCGGGGGGGTCTACGAGCAGTACTTC. It specifies CASSYSGGVYEQYF. The chain recombines TRBV6-5 with TRBJ2-7, with TRBD2 matching over 8 bases. The V gene's germline CDR1 is MNHEY and CDR2 SVGAGI. The J segment lost 3 bases and the V segment lost 0 bases, leaving 1 base of the junction unmatched. This CDR3 has 14 amino acids.

This chain connects TRBV27 to TRBJ1-4; D uncertain. Germline V gene sequence: CDR1 MNHEY, CDR2 SMNVEV (reference sequence). V was pared by 8 bases and J by 0 bases, with 22 bases between. The CDR3 extends over 18 amino acids. CDR3 bases: TGTGCCAGCGCCGTCGGGCCAGGTGGGGTTGCAACTAATGAAAAACTGTTTTTT. It specifies CASAVGPGGVATNEKLFF.

Concerning this clone: The same CDR3 can be traced to other DNA sequences in this sample. The chain joins TRBV7-9 to TRBJ2-3; 8 positions agree with TRBD2. With 5 bases clipped from V and 0 bases from J, the junction kept 4 bases outside the gene matches. The CDR3 consists of 15 residues. Per the germline V gene, CDR1 is SEHNR and CDR2 is FQNEAQ (reference sequence). The CDR3 region has the DNA TGTGCCAGCAGCCTTGTAGCGGGGAGCACAGATACGCAGTATTTT. It codes for CASSLVAGSTDTQYF.

V gene TRBV5-1 combines with J gene TRBJ2-6, with TRBD2 identical over 10 bases. CDR1 is SGHRS and CDR2 is YFSETQ in the germline V gene. Germline trimming cut 6 bases from V and 0 bases from J; bases unmatched to any gene: 6. The CDR3 covers 17 residues. As DNA, the CDR3 is TGCGCCAGCAAGACTAGCGGGCAAGTCTCTGGGGCCAACGTCCTGACTTTC. Its translation is CASKTSGQVSGANVLTF.

This clone was detected once. The chain carries TRBV2 and TRBJ2-1; D possibly corresponds to TRBD1 (5 bases). Deletions cut 7 bases from V and 2 bases from J, with 9 bases between. The CDR3 sequence is 13 residues long. Germline V lookup: CDR1 SNHLY, CDR2 FYNNEI. DNA of the CDR3: TGTGCCAGCATTAAGGACACCTACAATGAGCAGTTCTTC. The encoded protein is CASIKDTYNEQFF.

The gene calls are TRBV4-3 and TRBJ2-2; D perhaps matches TRBD1 (6 bases). Trimming cost V 0 bases and J 4 bases, with 15 bases left between them. The CDR3 loop spans 17 amino acids. From germline, CDR1 is LGHNA and CDR2 YSLEER. CDR3 DNA: TGCGCCAGCAGCCAAGAGATACTGGGGGCCTCCACCGGGGAGCTGTTTTTT. It codes for CASSQEILGASTGELFF.

This sequence joins TRBV11-1 and TRBJ2-7, with 9 bases matching TRBD1. The CDR3 spans 15 residues. Germline values: CDR1 SGHAT, CDR2 FQDESV (reference sequence). V gave up 3 bases and J gave up 1 base; unmatched junction bases: 4. The DNA of the CDR3 is TGTGCCAGCAGCTTTGGCGGGACAGGGTCCTACGAGCAGTACTTC. Translated: CASSFGGTGSYEQYF.

The chain is built from TRBV18 and TRBJ2-7, with D unresolved. Trimming cost V 3 bases and J 3 bases, with 12 bases left between them. The CDR3 is 14 amino acids. Germline V gene data show CDR1 as KGHSH and CDR2 as LQKENI. The CDR3 region is CASSPPDGNYEQYF. CDR3 nucleotide sequence: TGTGCCAGCTCACCCCCGGATGGAAACTACGAGCAGTACTTC.

The V call is TRBV16, the J call TRBJ2-7; D assignment may be TRBD1 or TRBD2 (5 bases each). Trimming left V 3 bases short and J 2 bases short, with 11 bases between. The germline gives CDR1 KGHSY, CDR2 FQNENV. This CDR3 contains 14 residues. CDR3 bases: TGTGCCAGCAGCCACGGGACGGACCCCTACGAGCAGTACTTC. Its protein is CASSHGTDPYEQYF.

The chain uses TRBV29-1 and TRBJ1-3; no clear D. CDR3 length: 14 amino acids. CDR1 is SQVTM and CDR2 is ANQGSEA in the germline V gene. V dropped 5 bases and J dropped 0 bases, with 11 bases sitting between them. The CDR3 loop reads CSVYTANSGNTIYF. In nucleotides, the CDR3 is TGCAGCGTTTATACAGCCAACTCTGGAAACACCATATATTTT.

Written as DNA, the CDR3 is TGTGCCAGCAGCTCCCGCCGGGACACTCTTTATAATTCACCCCTCCACTTT. This translates into CASSSRRDTLYNSPLHF. V and J are TRBV27 and TRBJ1-6; D possibly corresponds to TRBD1 (6 bases). Germline CDR1 is MNHEY and CDR2 is SMNVEV (reference sequence). This CDR3 is built from 17 residues. The ends were cut back, 6 bases at V and 4 bases at J, with 19 bases in the middle.